There are many counts of the clone carrying this T cell receptor beta chain. Unique molecular identifiers were incorporated during preparation of the TCRbeta library. MiXCR was run by TCRdb on the PCR reads, yielding one entry per CDR3 protein. The profile shows approximately 520,000 distinct CDR3 sequences, 10% to 12% of them singletons. The data are from a study of T-cell reconstitution after alpha-beta-depleted transplantation in children. CDR1 and CDR2 from the germline V gene are LNHNV and YYDKDF (reference sequence). Trimming pared 0 bases from V and 1 base from J, leaving 15 bases between. The CDR3 sequence is 17 residues long.

The rearrangement uses TRBV15 and TRBJ2-5, with D tentatively TRBD1 or TRBD2 (5 bases each). The receptor was derived from a female patient aged 2-9 years who had a stem cell transplant for aplastic anemia, so the T cells may come from the graft donor. The sequencing used PBMCs, mostly from graft donor cells, collected 180 days after TCRalphabeta/CD19-depleted stem cell transplant. DNA for the CDR3: TGTGCCACCAGCAGAGAGGGATGGGGGTACAGCCAAGAGACCCAGTACTTC. It encodes CATSREGWGYSQETQYF.